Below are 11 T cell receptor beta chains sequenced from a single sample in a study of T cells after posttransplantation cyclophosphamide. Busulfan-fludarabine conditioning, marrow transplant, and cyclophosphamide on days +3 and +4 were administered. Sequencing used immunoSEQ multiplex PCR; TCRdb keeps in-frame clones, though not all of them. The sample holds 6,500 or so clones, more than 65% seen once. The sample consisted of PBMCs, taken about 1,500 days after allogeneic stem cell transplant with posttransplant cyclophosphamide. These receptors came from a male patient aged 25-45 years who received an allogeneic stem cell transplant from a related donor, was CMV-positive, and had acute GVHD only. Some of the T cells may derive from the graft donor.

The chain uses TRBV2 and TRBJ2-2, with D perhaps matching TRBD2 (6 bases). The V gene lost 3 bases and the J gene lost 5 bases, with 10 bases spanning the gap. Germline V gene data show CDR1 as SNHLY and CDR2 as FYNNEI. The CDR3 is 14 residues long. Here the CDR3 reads CASSDPRGTGELFF. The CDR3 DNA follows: TGTGCCAGCAGTGATCCTCGGGGGACCGGGGAGCTGTTTTTT.

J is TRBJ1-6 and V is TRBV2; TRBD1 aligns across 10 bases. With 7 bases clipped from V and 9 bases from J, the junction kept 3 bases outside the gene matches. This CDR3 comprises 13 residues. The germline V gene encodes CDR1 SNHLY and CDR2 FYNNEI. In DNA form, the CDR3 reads TGTGCCAGCACCGACAGGGGGCCTTCACCCCTCCACTTT. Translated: CASTDRGPSPLHF.

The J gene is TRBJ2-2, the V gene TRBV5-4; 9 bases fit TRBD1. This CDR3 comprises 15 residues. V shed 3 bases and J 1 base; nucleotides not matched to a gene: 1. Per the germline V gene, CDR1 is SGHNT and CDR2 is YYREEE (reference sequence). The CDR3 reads CASSWDRVNTGELFF. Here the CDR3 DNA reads TGTGCCAGCAGCTGGGACAGGGTGAACACCGGGGAGCTGTTTTTT.

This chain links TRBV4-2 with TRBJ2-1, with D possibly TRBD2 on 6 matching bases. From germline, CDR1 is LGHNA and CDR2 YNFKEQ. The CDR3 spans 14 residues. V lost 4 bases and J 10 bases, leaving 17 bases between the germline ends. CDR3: CASSPPTGGREQFF. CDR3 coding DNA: TGTGCCAGCAGCCCACCCACCGGGGGAAGGGAGCAGTTCTTC.

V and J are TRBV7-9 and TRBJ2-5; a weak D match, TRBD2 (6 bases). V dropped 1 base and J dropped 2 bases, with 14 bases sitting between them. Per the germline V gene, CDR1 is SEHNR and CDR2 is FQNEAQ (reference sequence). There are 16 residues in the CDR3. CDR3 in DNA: TGTGCCAGCAGCTTAGAGGGATGGGGGAGGCAAGAGACCCAGTACTTC. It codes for CASSLEGWGRQETQYF.

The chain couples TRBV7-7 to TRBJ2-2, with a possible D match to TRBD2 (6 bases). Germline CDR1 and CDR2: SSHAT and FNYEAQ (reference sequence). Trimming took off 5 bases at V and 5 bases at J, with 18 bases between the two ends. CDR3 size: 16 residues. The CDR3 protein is CASSPGVGRGTGELFF. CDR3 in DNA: TGTGCCAGCAGCCCAGGTGTAGGACGGGGGACCGGGGAGCTGTTTTTT.

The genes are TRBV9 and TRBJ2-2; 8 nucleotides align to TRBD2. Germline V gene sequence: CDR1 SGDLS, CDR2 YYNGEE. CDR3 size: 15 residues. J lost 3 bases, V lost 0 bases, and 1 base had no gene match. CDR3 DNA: TGTGCCAGCAGCGTAGGCGGGGGGTACACCGGGGAGCTGTTTTTT. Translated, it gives CASSVGGGYTGELFF.

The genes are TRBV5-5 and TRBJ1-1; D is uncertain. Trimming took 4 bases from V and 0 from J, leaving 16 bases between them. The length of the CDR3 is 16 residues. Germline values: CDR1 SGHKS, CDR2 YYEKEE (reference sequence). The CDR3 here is CASSVRGPALNTEAFF. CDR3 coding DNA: TGTGCCAGCAGCGTGAGAGGGCCCGCCTTGAACACTGAAGCTTTCTTT.

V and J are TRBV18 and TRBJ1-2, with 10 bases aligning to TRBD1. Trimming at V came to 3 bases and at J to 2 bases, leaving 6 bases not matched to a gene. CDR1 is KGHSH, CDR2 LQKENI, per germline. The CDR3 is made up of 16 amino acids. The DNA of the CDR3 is TGTGCCAGCTCACCGTCTCCGGGACAGGGGAACTATGGCTACACCTTC. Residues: CASSPSPGQGNYGYTF.

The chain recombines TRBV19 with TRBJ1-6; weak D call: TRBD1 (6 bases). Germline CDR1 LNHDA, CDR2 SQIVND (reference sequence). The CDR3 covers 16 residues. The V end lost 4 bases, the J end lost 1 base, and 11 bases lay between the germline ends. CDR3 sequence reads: CASSSRGGSYNSPLHF. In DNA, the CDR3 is TGTGCCAGTAGTAGCAGGGGAGGGTCCTATAATTCACCCCTCCACTTT.

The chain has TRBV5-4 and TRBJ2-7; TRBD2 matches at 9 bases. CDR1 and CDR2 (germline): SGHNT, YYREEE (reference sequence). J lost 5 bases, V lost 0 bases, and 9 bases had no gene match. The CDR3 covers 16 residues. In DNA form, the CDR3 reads TGTGCCAGCAGCTTGGCAGGAGCGGGGGGAGGTAACGAGCAGTACTTC. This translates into CASSLAGAGGGNEQYF.